These 27 T cell receptor beta chains were all obtained from the same sample, sequenced in a study of T cell responses to AZD1222 COVID-19 vaccine. Clones were sequenced by immunoSEQ multiplex PCR, and TCRdb holds only the in-frame ones, with some missing. The sample consists of 69,000 or so clones, 87% of them appearing once. Sequences were derived from peripheral blood, sampled 28 days after the second AZD1222 dose. These receptors were taken from an adult who received the AZD1222 COVID-19 vaccine.

The rearrangement links TRBV12-3 or TRBV12-4 to TRBJ1-5; D gene uncertain. This CDR3 has 13 amino acids. V was pared by 5 bases and J by 6 bases, with 11 bases between. The CDR3 DNA reads TGTGCCAGCAGTCAATACAGACTTCAGCCCCAGCATTTT. Amino acid sequence: CASSQYRLQPQHF.

The rearrangement joins TRBV10-3 to TRBJ2-5; TRBD1 might be the D (5 bases). This CDR3 is 13 amino acids long. The germline V and J ends were trimmed by 3 bases and 1 base, with 6 bases remaining between them. In germline, CDR1 is ENHRY, CDR2 SYGVKD. The CDR3, as DNA: TGTGCCATCAGTGAACAGGCCCAAGAGACCCAGTACTTC. This translates into CAISEQAQETQYF.

The V gene is TRBV7-6, the J gene TRBJ2-5; D possibly corresponds to TRBD2 (5 bases). Germline CDR1 reads SGHVS; CDR2 reads FNYEAQ. Trimming took off 1 base at V and 5 bases at J, with 17 bases between the two ends. The CDR3 spans 16 residues. CDR3 in DNA: TGTGCCAGCAGCTTAGTAGGTGGAGGACCCCCGGAGACCCAGTACTTC. Amino acid sequence: CASSLVGGGPPETQYF.

The chain joins TRBV5-1 to TRBJ1-1; D call uncertain. The CDR3 runs to 13 residues. Germline assignment: CDR1 SGHRS and CDR2 YFSETQ. V was cut by 4 bases and J by 0 bases, with 7 bases left in between. This CDR3 reads CASSTRVNTEAFF. The CDR3 nucleotides are TGCGCCAGCAGCACCCGGGTGAACACTGAAGCTTTCTTT.

V gene TRBV4-3 combines with J gene TRBJ1-1; D not certain. The V end was cut by 5 bases, the J end by 0 bases, with 7 bases between. This CDR3 contains 13 residues. Per germline, CDR1 LGHNA and CDR2 YSLEER. CDR3 amino acids: CASSRRMNTEAFF. The DNA for the CDR3 is TGCGCCAGCAGCAGGCGGATGAACACTGAAGCTTTCTTT.

This clone was seen only a few times. The chain couples TRBV6-6 to TRBJ2-1; 14 bases fit TRBD2. The CDR3 extends over 15 amino acids. Germline V gives CDR1 MNHNY, CDR2 SVGAGI (reference sequence). J gave up 8 bases and V 2 bases, and 2 bases lay outside the gene matches. CDR3 loop: CASSYGLAGGDEQFF. The CDR3 nucleotides are TGTGCCAGCAGTTACGGACTAGCGGGAGGCGATGAGCAGTTCTTC.

This rearrangement joins TRBV11-2 to TRBJ2-1; D uncertain. Trimming pared 1 base from V and 1 base from J, leaving 5 bases between. This CDR3 has 14 amino acids. The germline V gene has CDR1 SGHAT and CDR2 FQNNGV. DNA for the CDR3: TGTGCCAGCAGCTTAGTACTGTCCTACAATGAGCAGTTCTTC. It encodes CASSLVLSYNEQFF.

The rearrangement links TRBV4-2 to TRBJ1-1; D ambiguous. Per the germline V gene, CDR1 is LGHNA and CDR2 is YNFKEQ. V was shortened by 1 base and J by 6 bases, with 12 bases between the two germline ends. This CDR3 has 14 amino acids. CDR3 coding DNA: TGTGCCAGCAGCCAAGGACACTCGAGGGCTGAAGCTTTCTTT. This sequence encodes CASSQGHSRAEAFF.

This rearrangement joins TRBV29-1 to TRBJ1-5; no reliable D call. The germline V gene encodes CDR1 SQVTM and CDR2 ANQGSEA. This CDR3 is built from 13 residues. V lost 4 bases, J lost 4 bases, and 11 bases lay in between. The DNA for the CDR3 is TGCAGCGTTGGGCCCACGGTTAATCAGCCCCAGCATTTT. Residues: CSVGPTVNQPQHF.

This chain connects TRBV2 to TRBJ1-6; D may be TRBD1 (5 bases). Germline CDR1 SNHLY, CDR2 FYNNEI. Trimming took off 8 bases at V and 13 bases at J, with 12 bases between the two ends. The CDR3 length is 11 residues. The CDR3 DNA is TGTGCCAGCCGAAACGGGGCGCCCCTCCACTTT. Residues: CASRNGAPLHF.

V usage is TRBV7-9 and J usage is TRBJ1-6; D is unresolved. V was pared by 5 bases and J by 10 bases, with 21 bases between. CDR1 is SEHNR, CDR2 FQNEAQ, per germline (reference sequence). The length of the CDR3 is 16 residues. The CDR3 sequence: CASSGSSGLGGSPLHF. CDR3 sequence (DNA): TGTGCCAGCAGCGGGAGTTCGGGGTTGGGTGGATCACCCCTCCACTTT.

V usage is TRBV28 and J usage is TRBJ2-4, with D possibly being TRBD1 or TRBD2 (6 bases each). Trimming pared 5 bases from V and 9 bases from J, leaving 20 bases between. The CDR3 is made up of 15 amino acids. The germline V gene encodes CDR1 MDHEN and CDR2 SYDVKM. CDR3 in amino acids: CASSLPAVEGGIQYF. In nucleotides, the CDR3 is TGTGCCAGCAGTCTCCCGGCGGTCGAGGGGGGCATTCAGTACTTC.

V and J are TRBV2 and TRBJ1-6, with D possibly TRBD1 on 6 matching bases. Trimming stripped 2 bases from V and 10 bases from J, with 24 bases between. The CDR3 extends over 18 amino acids. CDR1 is SNHLY and CDR2 is FYNNEI in the germline V gene. CDR3: CASSESQRTALYRSPLHF. CDR3 coding DNA: TGTGCCAGCAGTGAATCGCAAAGGACAGCTCTTTATAGGTCACCCCTCCACTTT.

V usage is TRBV9 and J usage is TRBJ1-1, with D tentatively TRBD1 (6 bases). The CDR3 loop spans 13 amino acids. V was trimmed by 4 bases and J by 3 bases, leaving 10 bases between them. Germline CDR1 is SGDLS and CDR2 is YYNGEE. The DNA of the CDR3 is TGTGCCAGCAGCCAGGGGCTGGACACTGAAGCTTTCTTT. Translating it yields CASSQGLDTEAFF.

The rearrangement joins TRBV7-8 to TRBJ1-1; tentatively, D is TRBD1 (6 bases). In germline, CDR1 is SGHVS, CDR2 FQNEAQ. The ends were cut back, 5 bases at V and 7 bases at J, with 14 bases in the middle. The CDR3 consists of 13 residues. This CDR3 reads CASSPGHPLEAFF. Written as DNA, the CDR3 is TGTGCCAGCAGCCCGGGACACCCACTTGAAGCTTTCTTT.

This chain connects TRBV5-1 to TRBJ1-1; D is unclear. The CDR3 is 17 amino acids. CDR1 and CDR2 from the germline V gene are SGHRS and YFSETQ. The germline V and J ends were trimmed by 0 bases and 4 bases, with 19 bases remaining between them. The CDR3: CASSLAGFGPLVTEAFF. The CDR3 DNA sequence: TGCGCCAGCAGCTTGGCGGGTTTTGGCCCCCTGGTCACTGAAGCTTTCTTT. The full variable domain, rest sourced from reference TRBV5-1 and TRBJ1-1, is KAGVTQTPRYLIKTRGQQVTLSCSPISGHRSVSWYQQTPGQGLQFLFEYFSETQRNKGNFPGRFSGRQFSNSRSEMNVSTLELGDSALYLCASSLAGFGPLVTEAFFGQGTRLTVV.

This clone was counted once. The chain couples TRBV5-6 to TRBJ2-1; D is unresolved. With 0 bases removed from V and 12 bases from J, the gap between germline ends came to 13 bases. Germline CDR1 is SGHDT and CDR2 is YYEEEE. The CDR3 contains 13 residues. As DNA, the CDR3 is TGTGCCAGCAGCTTGGCCCAGAGTAGTACGCAGTTCTTC. This sequence encodes CASSLAQSSTQFF.

This chain joins TRBV21-1 and TRBJ1-2. TRBV21-1 is a known pseudogene. The CDR3 has 13 residues. The CDR3 coding sequence is TGTGCCAGCAGCAACCCCAGACCCTATGGCTACACCTTC. Translated: CASSNPRPYGYTF.

J is TRBJ2-4 and V is TRBV18, with D possibly being TRBD1 (6 bases). Trimming removed 3 bases at V and 8 bases at J, with 26 bases between. The CDR3 is 18 amino acids. Germline-derived CDR1 and CDR2 are KGHSH and LQKENI. CDR3 protein: CASSPYLTLGGSSDIQYF. CDR3 nucleotides: TGTGCCAGCTCACCTTACCTGACCCTAGGGGGATCAAGCGACATTCAGTACTTC.

The chain combines TRBV30 with TRBJ1-4; D not resolved. CDR3 size: 13 residues. The germline V and J ends were trimmed by 0 bases and 8 bases, with 10 bases remaining between them. Germline V gene data show CDR1 as GTSNPN and CDR2 as SVGIG (reference sequence). The CDR3 here is CAWSVGRAEKLFF. CDR3 DNA sequence: TGTGCCTGGAGTGTGGGAAGGGCCGAAAAACTGTTTTTT. The full variable domain, with the rest looked up from reference TRBV30 and TRBJ1-4, is SQTIHQWPATLVQPVGSPLSLECTVEGTSNPNLYWYRQAAGRGLQLLFYSVGIGQISSEVPQNLSASRPQDRQFILSSKKLLLSDSGFYLCAWSVGRAEKLFFGSGTQLSVL.

This sequence joins TRBV19 and TRBJ2-1, with D tentatively TRBD2 (6 bases). In germline, CDR1 is LNHDA, CDR2 SQIVND (reference sequence). The CDR3 sequence is 15 residues long. Between the trimmed V and J ends, which lost 6 bases and 9 bases, there was a span of 21 bases. CDR3 amino acids: CASRSLEGGRGEQFF. The DNA of the CDR3 is TGTGCCAGTAGGTCACTGGAGGGAGGAAGAGGTGAGCAGTTCTTC. The complete variable domain, with remaining parts taken from reference TRBV19 and TRBJ2-1, reads DGGITQSPKYLFRKEGQNVTLSCEQNLNHDAMYWYRQDPGQGLRLIYYSQIVNDFQKGDIAEGYSVSREKKESFPLTVTSAQKNPTAFYLCASRSLEGGRGEQFFGPGTRLTVL.

The chain joins TRBV11-2 to TRBJ1-3; unclear D gene. The CDR3 is 14 residues long. Germline-derived CDR1 and CDR2 are SGHAT and FQNNGV. The V end lost 5 bases, the J end lost 2 bases, and 10 bases lay between the germline ends. The CDR3 reads CASSQNFAGNTIYF. In DNA form, the CDR3 reads TGTGCCAGCAGCCAAAACTTTGCTGGAAACACCATATATTTT.

This chain connects TRBV24-1 to TRBJ2-5; 12 bases are shared with TRBD2. Germline V gene data show CDR1 as KGHDR and CDR2 as SFDVKD. V lost 4 bases to trimming and J lost 3 bases; unmatched junction nucleotides: 11. The CDR3 is 18 amino acids. The CDR3 reads CATSDPRGLAGPKETQYF. The CDR3 nucleotides are TGTGCCACCAGTGACCCGAGAGGACTAGCGGGACCTAAAGAGACCCAGTACTTC.

The V call is TRBV10-3, the J call TRBJ2-5, with D perhaps TRBD2 (6 bases). CDR1 is ENHRY, CDR2 SYGVKD, per germline. V was clipped by 0 bases and J by 5 bases, with 10 bases between them. The CDR3 sequence is 14 residues long. CDR3 sequence: CAISESELAETQYF. Written as DNA, the CDR3 is TGTGCCATCAGTGAGTCGGAACTAGCTGAGACCCAGTACTTC.

This clone was counted a single time. The chain employs TRBV9 and TRBJ2-1, with TRBD2 matching 10 bases. CDR1 SGDLS and CDR2 YYNGEE come from the germline V gene. Trimming cost V 0 bases and J 9 bases; bases outside gene matches: 6. This CDR3 has 15 residues. The DNA of the CDR3 is TGTGCCAGCAGCGTAGTGTCTAGCGGGAGTGGTGAGCAGTTCTTC. Amino acids: CASSVVSSGSGEQFF.

This clone has a handful of counts. The gene calls are TRBV7-3 and TRBJ2-1, with D possibly matching TRBD2 (6 bases). Trimming removed 5 bases at V and 10 bases at J, with 18 bases between. This CDR3 is built from 14 residues. CDR1 and CDR2 from the germline V gene are SGHTA and FQGTGA. The CDR3 region has the DNA TGTGCCAGCAGCAACCCTAGCGCCGCAGGGGAGCAGTTCTTC. It translates to CASSNPSAAGEQFF.

The gene calls are TRBV6-1 and TRBJ1-2; D is uncertain. The V gene's germline CDR1 is MNHNS and CDR2 SASEGT. The CDR3 sequence is 12 residues long. V lost 2 bases and J lost 8, with 9 bases in between. Written as DNA, the CDR3 is TGTGCCAGCAGTGAATATCCCAGCGGCTACACCTTC. Its translation is CASSEYPSGYTF.